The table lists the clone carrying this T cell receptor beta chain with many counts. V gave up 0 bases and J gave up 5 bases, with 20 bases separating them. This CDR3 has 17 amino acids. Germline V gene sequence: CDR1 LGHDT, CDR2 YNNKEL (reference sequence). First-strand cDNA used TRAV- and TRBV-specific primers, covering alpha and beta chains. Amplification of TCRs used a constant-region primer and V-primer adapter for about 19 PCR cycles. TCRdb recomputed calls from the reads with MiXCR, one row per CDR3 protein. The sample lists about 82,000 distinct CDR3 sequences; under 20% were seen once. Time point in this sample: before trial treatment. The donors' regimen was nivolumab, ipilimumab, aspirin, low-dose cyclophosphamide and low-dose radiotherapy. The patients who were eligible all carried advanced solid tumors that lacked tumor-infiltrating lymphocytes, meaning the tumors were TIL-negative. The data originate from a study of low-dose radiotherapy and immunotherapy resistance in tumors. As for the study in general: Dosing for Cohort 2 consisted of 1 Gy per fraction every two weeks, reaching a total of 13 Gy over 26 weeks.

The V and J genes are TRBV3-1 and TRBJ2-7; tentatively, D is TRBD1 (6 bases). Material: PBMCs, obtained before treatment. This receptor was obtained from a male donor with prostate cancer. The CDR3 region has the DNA TGTGCCAGCAGCCAAGAAATTGGGACACTCTCGCCCCACGAGCAGTACTTC. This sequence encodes CASSQEIGTLSPHEQYF.